What follows are 15 T cell receptor beta chains derived from one specimen sequenced in a study of blood T cell repertoires in COVID-19. Clones were sequenced by immunoSEQ multiplex PCR, and TCRdb holds only the in-frame ones, with some missing. The repertoire holds approximately 230,000 clones, with roughly 79% as singletons. Sequenced material: PBMCs or T cells enriched from blood (not recorded which). The receptors here all came from a man in his forties who had recovered from COVID-19.

This clone was detected only once. The CDR3 DNA sequence: TGTGCCAGCAGCCACTGGAGGGGCGTATGGACGGGCGGTACTGAAGCTTTCTTT. It encodes CASSHWRGVWTGGTEAFF. The chain recombines TRBV3-1 (or the pseudogene TRBV3-2) with TRBJ1-1; TRBD1 is a possible D gene (5 bases). Germline V gives CDR1 LGHDT, CDR2 YNNKEL (reference sequence). V was clipped by 3 bases and J by 5 bases, with 25 bases between them. The CDR3 spans 18 residues.

The DNA for the CDR3 is TGTGCCAGCAGTTACTCGACAGGCCGATACTACGAGCAGTACTTC. It yields the protein CASSYSTGRYYEQYF. J is TRBJ2-7 and V is TRBV6-2 or TRBV6-3; D is possibly TRBD1 (6 bases). Germline CDR1 reads MNHEY; CDR2 reads SVGEGT. V was clipped by 0 bases and J by 3 bases, with 12 bases between them. The CDR3 contains 15 residues.

This rearrangement joins TRBV4-1 to TRBJ2-1; a weak D match, TRBD2 (7 bases). The CDR3 extends over 14 amino acids. Germline V gene data show CDR1 as MGHRA and CDR2 as YSYEKL. V was trimmed by 8 bases and J by 4 bases, leaving 15 bases between them. The CDR3 coding sequence is TGCGCCAGCGGAAGGGGGGGCAAATACAATGAGCAGTTCTTC. Translating gives CASGRGGKYNEQFF.

The chain recombines TRBV13 with TRBJ1-1; TRBD1 is a possible D gene (6 bases). V gave up 5 bases and J gave up 1 base, with 11 bases separating them. There are 14 residues in the CDR3. CDR1 is PRHDT, CDR2 FYEKMQ, per germline (reference sequence). The chain's CDR3 is CASSEDRSNTEAFF. CDR3 coding DNA: TGTGCCAGCAGCGAGGACAGATCGAACACTGAAGCTTTCTTT. Full variable domain (remainder filled in from reference TRBV13 and TRBJ1-1): AAGVIQSPRHLIKEKRETATLKCYPIPRHDTVYWYQQGPGQDPQFLISFYEKMQSDKGSIPDRFSAQQFSDYHSELNMSSLELGDSALYFCASSEDRSNTEAFFGQGTRLTVV.

This chain joins TRBV7-2 and TRBJ2-6; D is unresolved. The CDR3 has 16 amino acids. V was cut by 5 bases and J by 4 bases, with 15 bases left in between. The V gene's germline CDR1 is SGHTA and CDR2 FQGNSA. The CDR3 loop reads CASSLSLTSGANVLTF. CDR3 DNA: TGTGCCAGCAGCCTAAGCCTCACCTCGGGGGCCAACGTCCTGACTTTC.

The chain joins TRBV27 to TRBJ1-2; unclear D gene. The V end was cut by 1 base, the J end by 7 bases, with 13 bases between. The CDR3 spans 14 residues. Germline values: CDR1 MNHEY, CDR2 SMNVEV (reference sequence). The CDR3 spells CASSLFGRTRGYTF. The CDR3 nucleotides read TGTGCCAGCAGTTTATTCGGGAGGACCCGTGGCTACACCTTC.

CDR3 bases: TGTGCCAGCAGCACTTCCGGGACAGGGTATGGAAACACCATATATTTT. Translation: CASSTSGTGYGNTIYF. The chain employs TRBV9 and TRBJ1-3; 9 nucleotides agree with TRBD1. There are 16 residues in the CDR3. The J segment lost 3 bases and the V segment lost 4 bases, leaving 8 bases of the junction unmatched. The germline CDR1 and CDR2 sequences are SGDLS and YYNGEE.

This clone was seen just once. V gene TRBV27 combines with J gene TRBJ1-5; 7 bases match TRBD1. Germline values: CDR1 MNHEY, CDR2 SMNVEV (reference sequence). Germline trimming cut 0 bases from V and 3 bases from J; bases unmatched to any gene: 2. The CDR3 has 15 amino acids. DNA of the CDR3: TGTGCCAGCAGTTTATCGGGGACAGCCAATCAGCCCCAGCATTTT. This translates into CASSLSGTANQPQHF.

This clone was seen repeatedly, ten times or more. The gene calls are TRBV10-1 and TRBJ1-1; 10 bases fit TRBD1. The CDR3 is 18 amino acids. CDR1 and CDR2 (germline): WNHNN, SYGVQD (reference sequence). V trimming: 6 bases; J trimming: 2 bases; junction bases outside the gene matches: 15. CDR3 in amino acids: CASRGDRGYNPTNTEAFF. Here the CDR3 DNA reads TGCGCCAGCAGGGGGGACAGGGGATATAATCCGACTAACACTGAAGCTTTCTTT.

Here the CDR3 DNA reads TGTGCCAGCAGGGGGACAGGGGTTAGATATGCTTTCTTT. Translation: CASRGTGVRYAFF. This chain joins TRBV28 and TRBJ1-1; 10 bases are shared with TRBD1. This CDR3 has 13 amino acids. In germline, CDR1 is MDHEN, CDR2 SYDVKM. J lost 11 bases, V lost 6 bases, and 9 bases had no gene match.

The chain recombines TRBV7-9 with TRBJ1-2; D uncertain. The CDR3 is 14 residues long. V lost 5 bases to trimming and J lost 0 bases, with 10 bases between them. Germline CDR1 reads SEHNR; CDR2 reads FQNEAQ (reference sequence). CDR3 coding DNA: TGTGCCAGCAGCATCACAGTATCTAACTATGGCTACACCTTC. Amino acid sequence: CASSITVSNYGYTF.

This clone showed up just once. J is TRBJ2-3 and V is TRBV18; tentative D call: TRBD1 (5 bases). V shed 2 bases and J shed 8 bases, with 14 bases lying between them. The germline V gene encodes CDR1 KGHSH and CDR2 LQKENI. CDR3 length: 14 residues. CDR3 loop: CASSPAESRGTQYF. The DNA for the CDR3 is TGTGCCAGCTCACCAGCAGAGAGTAGGGGTACGCAGTATTTT. The whole variable domain, filled in from reference TRBV18 and TRBJ2-3, reads NAGVMQNPRHLVRRRGQEARLRCSPMKGHSHVYWYRQLPEEGLKFMVYLQKENIIDESGMPKERFSAEFPKEGPSILRIQQVVRGDSAAYFCASSPAESRGTQYFGPGTRLTVL.

The genes are TRBV5-4 and TRBJ2-3; 9 bases match TRBD2. This CDR3 spans 16 amino acids. The germline V gene has CDR1 SGHNT and CDR2 YYREEE (reference sequence). V was clipped by 8 bases and J by 4 bases; unmatched bases: 14. CDR3 amino acids: CASKNAQRGAADTQYF. The CDR3 DNA sequence: TGTGCCAGTAAAAATGCGCAGCGGGGGGCGGCAGATACGCAGTATTTT.

The rearrangement uses TRBV24-1 and TRBJ1-2, with 7 bases aligning to TRBD1. Trimming took 2 bases from V and 11 from J; bases not matched to a gene: 4. This CDR3 is built from 12 residues. Germline CDR1 and CDR2: KGHDR and SFDVKD. CDR3 sequence (DNA): TGTGCCACCAGTGATTGGACAGGCGAGTACACCTTC. This encodes CATSDWTGEYTF.

This clone was counted a single time. V is TRBV6-5 and J is TRBJ1-1; TRBD1 matches at 7 bases. The germline V gene encodes CDR1 MNHEY and CDR2 SVGAGI. With V trimmed by 6 bases and J by 3 bases, 10 bases remained unmatched. This CDR3 is built from 15 residues. CDR3 nucleotide sequence: TGTGCCAGCAGCACCCGGGACAGAGGGTACACTGAAGCTTTCTTT. Translation gives CASSTRDRGYTEAFF.